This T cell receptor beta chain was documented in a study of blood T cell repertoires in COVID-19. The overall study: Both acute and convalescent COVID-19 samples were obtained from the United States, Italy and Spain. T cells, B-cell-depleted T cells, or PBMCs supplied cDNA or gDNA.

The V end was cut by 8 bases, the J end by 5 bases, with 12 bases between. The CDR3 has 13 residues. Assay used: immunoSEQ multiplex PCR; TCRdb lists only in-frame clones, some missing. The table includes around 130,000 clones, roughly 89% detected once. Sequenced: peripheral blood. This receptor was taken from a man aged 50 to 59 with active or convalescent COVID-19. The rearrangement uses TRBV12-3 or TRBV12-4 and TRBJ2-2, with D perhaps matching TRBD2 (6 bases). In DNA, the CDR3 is TGTGCCAGCCGAGGGACTGCGACCGGGGAGCTGTTTTTT. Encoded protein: CASRGTATGELFF.